The rows below give T cell receptor beta chains drawn from one sample of a study of blood T cell repertoires in COVID-19. Clones were sequenced by immunoSEQ multiplex PCR, and TCRdb holds only the in-frame ones, with some missing. The sample contains some 100,000 clones, around two thirds of which appear only once. The material sequenced was peripheral blood. These receptors were taken from a man in his 70s with COVID-19, enrolled during active disease. The CDR3 runs from the conserved cysteine through the conserved F or W. The order of the fields is J gene, D gene, clone size, V gene, CDR3 protein, CDR3 DNA. The D gene is left open where the match is weak. Size is omitted from some rows. Given values are once, few, many or a class for expanded clones.

J: TRBJ1-3; D: TRBD1; size: .; V: TRBV25-1; CDR3: CASSGGPGGAGNTIYF; DNA: TGTGCCAGCAGTGGGGGACCAGGGGGCGCGGGAAACACCATATATTTT
J: TRBJ2-2; D: TRBD1; size: .; V: TRBV11-1; CDR3: CASSLQGAFGELFF; DNA: TGTGCCAGCAGCTTACAGGGGGCATTCGGGGAGCTGTTTTTT
J: TRBJ2-4; D: TRBD2; size: .; V: TRBV20-1; CDR3: CSASSTSGRVLNIQYF; DNA: TGCAGTGCTAGTAGCACTAGCGGGAGAGTTTTGAACATTCAGTACTTC
J: TRBJ2-2; D: TRBD1; size: .; V: TRBV7-3; CDR3: CASSPTGTGPGKLFF; DNA: TGTGCCAGCAGCCCCACCGGGACAGGGCCCGGGAAGCTGTTTTTT
J: TRBJ1-3; D: .; size: .; V: TRBV18; CDR3: CASSPGQPSGGNTIYF; DNA: TGTGCCAGCTCCCCAGGACAGCCCTCAGGGGGAAACACCATATATTTT
J: TRBJ2-7; D: TRBD2; size: .; V: TRBV3-1/TRBV3-2; CDR3: CASSQGLAGVEQYF; DNA: TGTGCCAGCAGCCAAGGACTAGCGGGAGTGGAGCAGTACTTC
J: TRBJ1-5; D: .; size: .; V: TRBV19; CDR3: CASSSQGNGNQPQHF; DNA: TGTGCCAGTAGTAGCCAGGGGAACGGCAATCAGCCCCAGCATTTT
J: TRBJ2-3; D: TRBD1; size: .; V: TRBV7-2; CDR3: CASSLPPGQGTDTQYF; DNA: TGTGCCAGCAGTCTCCCCCCGGGACAGGGGACAGATACGCAGTATTTT
J: TRBJ1-2; D: TRBD1; size: .; V: TRBV19; CDR3: CASMDRAGGYTF; DNA: TGTGCCAGTATGGACAGGGCGGGGGGCTACACCTTC
J: TRBJ2-1; D: TRBD2; size: .; V: TRBV28; CDR3: CASSLDLTSGRSFYNEQFF; DNA: TGTGCCAGCAGTTTAGATTTAACTAGCGGGAGGAGTTTCTACAATGAGCAGTTCTTC
J: TRBJ1-1; D: .; size: once; V: TRBV19; CDR3: CASSIALGGGGAFF; DNA: TGTGCCAGTAGTATCGCCCTGGGTGGGGGAGGAGCTTTCTTT
J: TRBJ1-4; D: .; size: few; V: TRBV9; CDR3: CASSVGDREKLFF; DNA: TGTGCCAGCAGCGTAGGAGACAGGGAAAAACTGTTTTTT
J: TRBJ1-3; D: .; size: .; V: TRBV10-1; CDR3: CASSESRAGNTIYF; DNA: TGCGCCAGCAGTGAGTCGCGGGCTGGAAACACCATATATTTT
J: TRBJ2-7; D: TRBD1; size: .; V: TRBV7-8; CDR3: CASSHATTGGEQYF; DNA: TGTGCCAGCAGCCATGCCACGACAGGGGGCGAGCAGTACTTC
J: TRBJ2-7; D: TRBD2; size: few; V: TRBV14; CDR3: CASSLLAGAEQYF; DNA: TGTGCCAGCAGCCTACTAGCGGGAGCCGAGCAGTACTTC
J: TRBJ2-7; D: .; size: once; V: TRBV5-1; CDR3: CASRPGDWTVTSYEQYF; DNA: TGCGCCAGCAGACCGGGGGATTGGACGGTGACCTCCTACGAGCAGTACTTC
J: TRBJ2-3; D: .; size: .; V: TRBV9; CDR3: CASSVEPGRGQDTQYF; DNA: TGTGCCAGCAGCGTAGAACCGGGTAGGGGTCAAGATACGCAGTATTTT
J: TRBJ1-1; D: .; size: .; V: TRBV11-2; CDR3: CASSLESGGEAFF; DNA: TGTGCCAGCAGCTTAGAATCGGGAGGTGAAGCTTTCTTT
J: TRBJ1-2; D: .; size: .; V: TRBV14; CDR3: CASSQDRPFDSQNYGYTF; DNA: TGTGCCAGCAGCCAAGATCGTCCCTTTGACAGTCAGAACTATGGCTACACCTTC
J: TRBJ2-7; D: .; size: .; V: TRBV28; CDR3: CASSYPTGNSYEQYF; DNA: TGTGCCAGCAGTTACCCTACCGGGAACTCCTACGAGCAGTACTTC
J: TRBJ1-1; D: .; size: many; V: TRBV7-2; CDR3: CASRKNGGLYTEAFF; DNA: TGTGCCAGCAGGAAAAACGGAGGCCTTTACACTGAAGCTTTCTTT
J: TRBJ2-7; D: TRBD2; size: .; V: TRBV4-2; CDR3: CASSPPWTSGSSYEQYF; DNA: TGTGCCAGCAGCCCTCCCTGGACTAGCGGGAGTTCCTACGAGCAGTACTTC
J: TRBJ1-6; D: .; size: .; V: TRBV9; CDR3: CASSSGDGYNSPLHF; DNA: TGTGCCAGCAGCTCGGGGGACGGTTATAATTCACCCCTCCACTTT
J: TRBJ1-2; D: TRBD1; size: .; V: TRBV5-1; CDR3: CASSLGGQINYGYTF; DNA: TGCGCCAGCAGCTTGGGGGGACAGATAAACTATGGCTACACCTTC
J: TRBJ2-7; D: TRBD1; size: few; V: TRBV6-2/TRBV6-3; CDR3: CASSYPIVTGDEQYF; DNA: TGTGCCAGCAGTTACCCGATCGTGACAGGGGACGAGCAGTACTTC
J: TRBJ2-5; D: TRBD1; size: .; V: TRBV4-2; CDR3: CASSQDGPGGSETQYF; DNA: TGTGCCAGCAGCCAAGATGGGCCAGGGGGCAGCGAGACCCAGTACTTC
J: TRBJ2-1; D: TRBD1; size: .; V: TRBV7-3; CDR3: CASSLDRGTYNEQFF; DNA: TGTGCCAGCAGCCTCGACAGGGGGACCTACAATGAGCAGTTCTTC
J: TRBJ1-4; D: .; size: many; V: TRBV5-1; CDR3: CASSLEGGGEKLFF; DNA: TGCGCCAGCAGCTTGGAGGGAGGGGGTGAAAAACTGTTTTTT
J: TRBJ2-2; D: TRBD2; size: .; V: TRBV27; CDR3: CASYGLVNTGELFF; DNA: TGTGCCAGCTACGGACTAGTTAACACCGGGGAGCTGTTTTTT
J: TRBJ2-2; D: TRBD2; size: .; V: TRBV19; CDR3: CASSIGGLAGAGELFF; DNA: TGTGCCAGTAGTATTGGGGGACTAGCGGGAGCCGGGGAGCTGTTTTTT
J: TRBJ2-1; D: .; size: .; V: TRBV27; CDR3: CASSLVGGAGRNEQFF; DNA: TGTGCCAGCAGTTTGGTCGGTGGGGCAGGGAGGAATGAGCAGTTCTTC